A selection of T cell receptor beta chains follows, all from one sample in a study of blood T cell repertoires in COVID-19. Clones were read by immunoSEQ multiplex PCR, and TCRdb kept only the in-frame ones, dropping some. There are 250,000 or so clones in the sample; around nine tenths occur only once, and around 10% lies in the top ten. Sequencing was carried out using PBMCs or T cells enriched from blood (not recorded which). These receptor sequences come from a man aged 35-49 years who had recovered from COVID-19. Both conserved end residues are part of each CDR3. The D gene is left open where the match is weak. The size of a clone is reported for some rows only, either as once, few or many, or as a class for expanded clones.

D gene: -
V gene: TRBV7-3
J gene: TRBJ1-4
clone size: -
CDR3 DNA: TGTGCCAGCAGCTTAACTGTAAATGAAAAACTGTTTTTT
CDR3 protein: CASSLTVNEKLFF

D gene: -
V gene: TRBV2
J gene: TRBJ2-7
clone size: -
CDR3 DNA: TGTGCCAGCTCAAGCGTAGGGGAATACGAGCAGTACTTC
CDR3 protein: CASSSVGEYEQYF

D gene: TRBD1
V gene: TRBV5-8
J gene: TRBJ2-1
clone size: few
CDR3 DNA: TGTGCCAGCAGCACCGGGACAGCGTCCTACAATGAGCAGTTCTTC
CDR3 protein: CASSTGTASYNEQFF

D gene: -
V gene: TRBV4-1
J gene: TRBJ2-5
clone size: -
CDR3 DNA: TGCGCCAGCAGCCCAACTCAGCGGGAAGAGACCCAGTACTTC
CDR3 protein: CASSPTQREETQYF

D gene: -
V gene: TRBV7-2
J gene: TRBJ2-1
clone size: -
CDR3 DNA: TGTGCCAGCACCCCCCAGGGGGGGCGGGAGGTAGGGGTCTACAATGAGCAGTTCTTC
CDR3 protein: CASTPQGGREVGVYNEQFF

D gene: TRBD2
V gene: TRBV6-6
J gene: TRBJ2-3
clone size: -
CDR3 DNA: TGTGCCAGCAGTTCAACTAGCGGGCCCCCAGATACGCAGTATTTT
CDR3 protein: CASSSTSGPPDTQYF

D gene: -
V gene: TRBV3-1/TRBV3-2
J gene: TRBJ2-5
clone size: -
CDR3 DNA: TGTGCCAGCAGCCAGGACTTGAGCCTGTTGGGGACCCAGTACTTC
CDR3 protein: CASSQDLSLLGTQYF

D gene: TRBD2
V gene: TRBV27
J gene: TRBJ2-7
clone size: -
CDR3 DNA: TGTGCCAGCAATCCTAGCGGGAGTCTACGTGAGCAGTACTTC
CDR3 protein: CASNPSGSLREQYF

D gene: TRBD1
V gene: TRBV7-6
J gene: TRBJ2-7
clone size: -
CDR3 DNA: TGTGCCAGCAGCTTAGTCGGGGCAGGGGGCAACGAGCAGTACTTC
CDR3 protein: CASSLVGAGGNEQYF

D gene: TRBD2
V gene: TRBV6-2/TRBV6-3
J gene: TRBJ2-3
clone size: -
CDR3 DNA: TGTGCCAGCAGTTACTCTCTAGCGGGAGCCAGGGCCTACACAGATACGCAGTATTTT
CDR3 protein: CASSYSLAGARAYTDTQYF

D gene: -
V gene: TRBV19
J gene: TRBJ1-4
clone size: -
CDR3 DNA: TGTGCCAGTAGTCAGGGGAGCAAAACGGAAAAACTGTTTTTT
CDR3 protein: CASSQGSKTEKLFF

D gene: -
V gene: TRBV4-3
J gene: TRBJ2-7
clone size: few
CDR3 DNA: TGCGCCAGCAGCCAAAACGAGTTCTCCTACGAGCAGTACTTC
CDR3 protein: CASSQNEFSYEQYF

D gene: TRBD2
V gene: TRBV7-8
J gene: TRBJ2-7
clone size: -
CDR3 DNA: TGTGCCAGCAGCTTGCCGCGGGAGGGCATCCATTATGAGCAGTACTTC
CDR3 protein: CASSLPREGIHYEQYF

D gene: TRBD1
V gene: TRBV29-1
J gene: TRBJ1-1
clone size: -
CDR3 DNA: TGCAGCGCCCGATCCGGGACAGCCAACACTGAAGCTTTCTTT
CDR3 protein: CSARSGTANTEAFF

D gene: -
V gene: TRBV21-1
J gene: TRBJ1-2
clone size: few
CDR3 DNA: TGTGCCAGCAGCATGACAGGTAATCGCTATGGCTACACCTTC
CDR3 protein: CASSMTGNRYGYTF